The text below deals with one TCR beta chain. The data were obtained in a study of blood T cell repertoires in COVID-19. Study background: In each case, the material was cDNA or gDNA derived from T cells, B-cell-depleted T cells, or PBMCs.

Germline-derived CDR1 and CDR2 are SGHTA and FQGNSA. The CDR3 has 16 amino acids. V was cut by 5 bases and J by 0 bases, with 16 bases left in between. Some clones are missing from TCRdb's copy, which holds only in-frame ones; the method was immunoSEQ multiplex PCR. The sample holds 200,000 to 250,000 clones, 84% seen once. The rearrangement uses TRBV7-2 and TRBJ1-2; tentative D call: TRBD1 (6 bases). This clonotype originated in a man aged 50 or older with active or convalescent COVID-19. The sample comprised peripheral blood. CDR3 coding DNA: TGTGCCAGCAGCAGACTGGGACATCTAGCTAACTATGGCTACACCTTC. As protein: CASSRLGHLANYGYTF.